One and the same sample provided the 28 T cell receptor beta chains below, sequenced in a study of identical twins. TCRdb reprocessed the 5' RACE reads via MiXCR and lists one record per CDR3 protein. The data hold some 1,700,000 distinct CDR3 sequences, with roughly a third observed a single time. The specimen was cord blood. The receptor set was obtained from a newborn girl in good health.

This clonotype was detected a few times. This chain uses TRBV6-6 with TRBJ1-2; D remains ambiguous. CDR1 and CDR2 from the germline V gene are MNHNY and SVGAGI (reference sequence). The CDR3 totals 12 residues. Trimming cost V 7 bases and J 1 base, with 7 bases left between them. The CDR3 protein is CASTSHNYGYTF. The CDR3 nucleotides are TGTGCCAGCACCTCCCATAACTATGGCTACACCTTC.

This clonotype was counted a few times. CDR3 DNA sequence: TGTGCCTGGAGTCCCGGGACAGGGAACGAGCAGTACTTC. Protein sequence: CAWSPGTGNEQYF. V and J are TRBV30 and TRBJ2-7; 9 positions match TRBD1. Germline V gene sequence: CDR1 GTSNPN, CDR2 SVGIG (reference sequence). There are 13 residues in the CDR3. Trimming removed 2 bases from V and 5 bases from J; junction bases left unmatched: 4. The full variable domain, with the rest looked up from reference TRBV30 and TRBJ2-7, is SQTIHQWPATLVQPVGSPLSLECTVEGTSNPNLYWYRQAAGRGLQLLFYSVGIGQISSEVPQNLSASRPQDRQFILSSKKLLLSDSGFYLCAWSPGTGNEQYFGPGTRLTVT.

This chain links TRBV27 with TRBJ1-2; weak D call: TRBD1 (5 bases). V lost 5 bases to trimming and J lost 4 bases, with 11 bases between them. CDR3 length: 13 residues. Germline values: CDR1 MNHEY, CDR2 SMNVEV (reference sequence). The CDR3 DNA sequence: TGTGCCAGCAGTCCCTCGGACACCTATGGCTACACCTTC. Amino acids: CASSPSDTYGYTF.

There are a few counts of this clonotype. The gene calls are TRBV6-6 and TRBJ1-6; TRBD1 matches 8 bases. V trimming: 5 bases; J trimming: 0 bases; junction bases outside the gene matches: 3. The germline CDR1 and CDR2 sequences are MNHNY and SVGAGI (reference sequence). This CDR3 is built from 16 residues. In DNA, the CDR3 is TGTGCCAGCAGTGGAGACAGGGGCTCCTATAATTCACCCCTCCACTTT. Its protein product is CASSGDRGSYNSPLHF.

The V call is TRBV3-1, the J call TRBJ2-1; D is unresolved. The V end was cut by 0 bases, the J end by 13 bases, with 10 bases between. CDR3 size: 12 residues. From germline, CDR1 is LGHDT and CDR2 YNNKEL (reference sequence). CDR3 region: CASSQDRKTQFF. CDR3 in DNA: TGTGCCAGCAGCCAAGATCGCAAGACCCAGTTCTTC.

This clonotype was seen only a few times. The V call is TRBV10-3, the J call TRBJ2-3; TRBD2 matches 8 bases. The germline gives CDR1 ENHRY, CDR2 SYGVKD. The CDR3 covers 15 residues. The J segment lost 5 bases and the V segment lost 6 bases, leaving 10 bases of the junction unmatched. CDR3 sequence reads: CAIRERAGVGDTQYF. Here the CDR3 DNA reads TGTGCCATCAGGGAGCGAGCGGGAGTAGGAGATACGCAGTATTTT.

This clonotype was observed a handful of times. The rearrangement uses TRBV7-6 and TRBJ1-1; D perhaps matches TRBD1 (5 bases). This CDR3 comprises 15 residues. The germline CDR1 and CDR2 sequences are SGHVS and FNYEAQ. V lost 1 base and J 1 base, leaving 10 bases between the germline ends. The CDR3 spells CASSLEGFENTEAFF. CDR3 DNA: TGTGCCAGCAGCTTAGAGGGGTTCGAGAACACTGAAGCTTTCTTT.

The V and J genes are TRBV12-5 and TRBJ2-3; TRBD2 matches at 7 bases. The CDR3 runs 13 residues. Germline V gene data show CDR1 as LGHNT and CDR2 as FRNRAP. The junction had 2 bases not matched to a gene; V was cut back by 6 bases and J by 2 bases. CDR3: CASGGGNTDTQYF. The CDR3, as DNA: TGTGCTAGTGGGGGAGGGAACACAGATACGCAGTATTTT.

This clonotype was recorded a few times. The gene calls are TRBV18 and TRBJ1-2; TRBD1 agrees at 9 bases. V lost 0 bases, J lost 0 bases, and 2 bases stayed unmatched. The germline CDR1 and CDR2 sequences are KGHSH and LQKENI. CDR3 length: 16 amino acids. The CDR3 here is CASSPPGQGANYGYTF. The DNA of the CDR3 is TGTGCCAGCTCACCACCGGGACAGGGAGCTAACTATGGCTACACCTTC.

The J gene is TRBJ1-1, the V gene TRBV9, with a weak D call TRBD1 (5 bases). The germline CDR1 and CDR2 sequences are SGDLS and YYNGEE. V was cut by 1 base and J by 6 bases, with 13 bases left in between. The CDR3 totals 14 residues. The CDR3 DNA reads as TGTGCCAGCAGCGTACCCCTGGGGGGGGCTGAAGCTTTCTTT. Encoded protein: CASSVPLGGAEAFF.

DNA of the CDR3: TGCAGTGCTAGAGATCTGAGACAGGGCCTCTACGAGCAGTACTTC. Translating gives CSARDLRQGLYEQYF. The chain recombines TRBV20-1 with TRBJ2-7; 7 positions match TRBD1. The length of the CDR3 is 15 residues. Germline CDR1 DFQATT, CDR2 SNEGSKA (reference sequence). V dropped 0 bases and J dropped 3; count of bases not matched to a gene: 8.

The chain employs TRBV29-1 and TRBJ2-5; a possible D gene is TRBD1 (5 bases). Germline V lookup: CDR1 SQVTM, CDR2 ANQGSEA. The CDR3 consists of 15 residues. V was trimmed by 4 bases and J by 7 bases, leaving 22 bases between them. The CDR3 region is CSVASPGPSEVTQYF. The CDR3, as DNA: TGCAGCGTTGCCTCCCCAGGGCCCAGTGAAGTGACCCAGTACTTC.

The chain has TRBV7-9 and TRBJ1-2, with D unclear. There are 14 residues in the CDR3. V lost 3 bases and J 2 bases, leaving 10 bases between the germline ends. Germline loops: CDR1 SEHNR, CDR2 FQNEAQ (reference sequence). CDR3 DNA: TGTGCCAGCAGCTTTGAGGTTGCCAACTATGGCTACACCTTC. Translation gives CASSFEVANYGYTF.

This chain uses TRBV12-5 with TRBJ2-4; TRBD2 might be the D (7 bases). Germline V gives CDR1 LGHNT, CDR2 FRNRAP. V gave up 1 base and J gave up 13 bases, with 17 bases separating them. The CDR3 is made up of 14 amino acids. The CDR3 protein is CASGLGRGHSEQYF. The CDR3 DNA follows: TGTGCTAGTGGTTTGGGGCGGGGGCATAGTGAGCAGTACTTC. Drawing the rest from reference TRBV12-5 and TRBJ2-4, the complete variable domain is DARVTQTPRHKVTEMGQEVTMRCQPILGHNTVFWYRQTMMQGLELLAYFRNRAPLDDSGMPKDRFSAEMPDATLATLKIQPSEPRDSAVYFCASGLGRGHSEQYFGAGTRLSVL.

As to this clonotype: A read error is possible here, since a much larger clone lies one base away. The rearrangement uses TRBV29-1 and TRBJ2-1; the D is unclear. Looked up from germline, CDR1 is SQVTM and CDR2 is ANQGSEA. CDR3 length: 10 residues. V was cut by 5 bases and J by 5 bases, with 4 bases left in between. Here the CDR3 DNA reads TGCAGCGTTTCCAACAATGAGCAGTTCTTC. It yields the protein CSVSNNEQFF.

In the case of this clonotype: A single base separates this from a much larger clone, so it may be a read error. The chain uses TRBV4-2 and TRBJ2-1; TRBD2 agrees at 7 bases. Germline CDR1 is LGHNA and CDR2 is YNFKEQ. This CDR3 is built from 16 residues. CDR3 amino acids: CASSQEAGVFYNEHFF. CDR3 nucleotide sequence: TGTGCCAGCAGCCAAGAGGCGGGAGTCTTTTACAATGAGCACTTCTTC.

Here the CDR3 reads CSVAVAAYNEQYF. CDR3 DNA sequence: TGCAGCGTTGCGGTGGCAGCCTACAATGAGCAGTACTTC. V and J are TRBV29-1 and TRBJ2-1; no clear D gene. The end of the DNA is better explained by TRBJ2-7, so the J call may be wrong. The CDR3 is 13 residues long. Germline CDR1 reads SQVTM; CDR2 reads ANQGSEA.

This chain uses TRBV2 with TRBJ1-4, with TRBD1 identical over 8 bases. V shed 0 bases, J shed 8 bases, and the junction held 11 bases outside the gene matches. From germline, CDR1 is SNHLY and CDR2 FYNNEI. This CDR3 is 17 amino acids long. The CDR3 coding sequence is TGTGCCAGCAGTGAAGCGCTTTTCAGGGGGCGCGGGGAAAAACTGTTTTTT. It yields the protein CASSEALFRGRGEKLFF.

This clonotype was counted only a few times. V is TRBV9 and J is TRBJ2-1, with 9 bases matching TRBD2. This CDR3 contains 16 residues. J gave up 5 bases and V 0 bases, and 6 bases lay outside the gene matches. CDR1 and CDR2 (germline): SGDLS, YYNGEE. The CDR3 DNA is TGTGCCAGCAGCGTAGTCAGCGGGGGGACTCACAATGAGCAGTTCTTC. Its translation: CASSVVSGGTHNEQFF.

This chain joins TRBV20-1 and TRBJ1-3; maybe TRBD1 (5 bases). This CDR3 region has 12 residues. The V end was cut by 3 bases, the J end by 7 bases, with 10 bases between. Per germline, CDR1 DFQATT and CDR2 SNEGSKA (reference sequence). The CDR3 nucleotides read TGCAGTGCTAGGGGGGGAAGGAACACCATATATTTT. Protein sequence: CSARGGRNTIYF.

A remark on this clonotype: A read error may produce the germline difference seen at one junction end. The rearrangement joins TRBV5-1 to TRBJ1-1; D is ambiguous. In germline, CDR1 is SGHRS, CDR2 YFSETQ. The CDR3 is made up of 13 amino acids. This CDR3 is CASSWPGNTEAFF. The CDR3 DNA reads TGCGCCAGCAGCTGGCCCGGGAACACTGAGGCTTTCTTT.

In its sample, this clonotype was seen a few times. V gene TRBV7-6 combines with J gene TRBJ1-5; D gene unclear. V dropped 2 bases and J dropped 5 bases, with 7 bases sitting between them. CDR1 is SGHVS, CDR2 FNYEAQ, per germline. CDR3 length: 13 residues. The CDR3 loop reads CASSLQRDQPQHF. The CDR3 nucleotides read TGTGCCAGCAGCTTACAGCGGGATCAGCCCCAGCATTTT.

The V and J genes are TRBV3-1 and TRBJ2-7, with TRBD2 identical over 7 bases. This CDR3 comprises 15 residues. Germline-derived CDR1 and CDR2 are LGHDT and YNNKEL (reference sequence). Germline trimming cut 4 bases from V and 7 bases from J; bases unmatched to any gene: 13. CDR3: CASSPIAGAYEEQYF. The CDR3 nucleotides are TGTGCCAGCAGCCCCATAGCGGGCGCCTACGAGGAGCAGTACTTC.

The chain links TRBV7-2 to TRBJ1-2; the match to TRBD1 covers 7 bases. The CDR3 extends over 14 amino acids. V lost 5 bases and J lost 6; bases outside the gene matches: 9. Germline assignment: CDR1 SGHTA and CDR2 FQGNSA. The CDR3 region is CASSTPGTENGYTF. In DNA form, the CDR3 reads TGTGCCAGCAGCACGCCAGGGACAGAAAATGGCTACACCTTC.

This clonotype came up a few times. The CDR3 DNA reads as TGTGCCAGCAGTTTGACGACAGGCCTATCCTACGAGCAGTACTTC. This translates into CASSLTTGLSYEQYF. The chain uses TRBV27 and TRBJ2-7; maybe TRBD1 (6 bases). V was cut by 3 bases and J by 1 base, with 13 bases left in between. CDR1 and CDR2 (germline): MNHEY, SMNVEV (reference sequence). The CDR3 has 15 residues.

In this sample, this clonotype turned up a few times. This rearrangement joins TRBV9 to TRBJ2-3; D is unclear. Trimming pared 2 bases from V and 2 bases from J, leaving 15 bases between. This CDR3 contains 16 residues. Germline lookup yields CDR1 SGDLS and CDR2 YYNGEE. The CDR3 protein is CASSVRTPLHTDTQYF. DNA of the CDR3: TGTGCCAGCAGCGTCCGGACGCCTCTACACACAGATACGCAGTATTTT.

V is TRBV20-1 and J is TRBJ2-3; 10 bases fit TRBD2. Losses at the gene ends were 0 bases for V and 2 bases for J; bases not matched to a gene: 14. CDR1 is DFQATT, CDR2 SNEGSKA, per germline (reference sequence). CDR3 size: 19 residues. The CDR3 protein is CSAREERLAGDPFTDTQYF. The CDR3 DNA sequence: TGCAGTGCTAGAGAAGAACGGCTAGCGGGAGACCCCTTCACAGATACGCAGTATTTT.

The genes are TRBV2 and TRBJ1-2; the D gene is possibly TRBD1 (5 bases). Germline V gene data show CDR1 as SNHLY and CDR2 as FYNNEI. The CDR3 covers 14 residues. V was cut by 6 bases and J by 1 base, with 12 bases left in between. The CDR3 loop is CASSARGFNYGYTF. Written as DNA, the CDR3 is TGTGCCAGCAGCGCTAGGGGATTTAACTATGGCTACACCTTC. Full variable domain (outside the CDR3, taken from reference TRBV2 and TRBJ1-2): EPEVTQTPSHQVTQMGQEVILRCVPISNHLYFYWYRQILGQKVEFLVSFYNNEISEKSEIFDDQFSVERPDGSNFTLKIRSTKLEDSAMYFCASSARGFNYGYTFGSGTRLTVV.